A single sample is the source of the 14 T cell receptor beta chains below, sequenced in a study of cytomegalovirus exposure and HLA in healthy donors. A multiplex PCR was run with 60 Vbeta primers and 13 Jbeta primers. Assay: immunoSEQ multiplex PCR; the TCRdb copy retains only in-frame clones and omits some. The profile covers about 180,000 clones, with approximately 85% appearing a single time and 4.5% to 5.5% taken by the ten largest. Sequenced input: PBMCs. The receptors stem from a girl aged 10-17 years in good health and CMV-seropositive.

The V gene is TRBV27, the J gene TRBJ1-5; D possibly corresponds to TRBD1 (5 bases). The germline V gene has CDR1 MNHEY and CDR2 SMNVEV (reference sequence). The CDR3 runs 15 residues. The V end was cut by 3 bases, the J end by 1 base, with 10 bases between. This CDR3 reads CASSLGGRSNQPQHF. In DNA form, the CDR3 reads TGTGCCAGCAGTTTGGGGGGTCGGAGCAATCAGCCCCAGCATTTT.

The V gene is TRBV19, the J gene TRBJ2-7, with D maybe TRBD2 (5 bases). Looked up from germline, CDR1 is LNHDA and CDR2 is SQIVND (reference sequence). V was shortened by 3 bases and J by 6 bases, with 12 bases between the two germline ends. This CDR3 comprises 13 residues. CDR3 DNA: TGTGCCAGTAGTATCACCGCGGGTCTCGAGCAGTACTTC. This codes for CASSITAGLEQYF.

This chain joins TRBV5-1 and TRBJ1-2; 9 nucleotides align to TRBD1. The CDR3 spans 13 residues. V was pared by 7 bases and J by 4 bases, with 5 bases of the junction left unmatched. The V gene's germline CDR1 is SGHRS and CDR2 YFSETQ. The CDR3 protein is CASGGQGGYGYTF. The DNA for the CDR3 is TGCGCCAGCGGGGGACAGGGTGGCTATGGCTACACCTTC.

In its sample, this clone was seen once. The chain couples TRBV11-2 to TRBJ1-1; TRBD1 might be the D (5 bases). The V end lost 5 bases, the J end lost 4 bases, and 8 bases lay between the germline ends. CDR1 and CDR2 from the germline V gene are SGHAT and FQNNGV. This CDR3 region has 12 residues. DNA of the CDR3: TGTGCCAGCAGCCCCAGGGCCACTGAAGCTTTCTTT. This sequence encodes CASSPRATEAFF.

The genes are TRBV25-1 and TRBJ1-2; 7 bases match TRBD1. Trimming cost V 8 bases and J 11 bases; bases outside gene matches: 11. CDR1 is MGHDK, CDR2 SYGVNS, per germline. The CDR3 consists of 12 residues. Here the CDR3 reads CASGSWAGGYTF. The DNA of the CDR3 is TGTGCCAGCGGCTCCTGGGCAGGGGGATACACCTTC.

The J gene is TRBJ1-2, the V gene TRBV2; 7 bases align to TRBD1. The V and J ends lost 3 bases and 4 bases, in that order; junction bases with no gene match: 2. Germline loops: CDR1 SNHLY, CDR2 FYNNEI. This CDR3 spans 13 amino acids. The chain's CDR3 is CASSDGQAYGYTF. CDR3 nucleotides: TGTGCCAGCAGTGACGGACAGGCCTATGGCTACACCTTC.

This clone was picked up a small number of times. The chain combines TRBV18 with TRBJ2-1, with D possibly being TRBD1 (5 bases). The CDR3 is 13 amino acids. CDR1 KGHSH and CDR2 LQKENI come from the germline V gene. V was shortened by 3 bases and J by 9 bases, with 12 bases between the two germline ends. This CDR3 is CASSPPERGEQFF. The CDR3 DNA reads as TGTGCCAGCTCACCCCCAGAAAGGGGTGAGCAGTTCTTC.

The rearrangement uses TRBV27 and TRBJ2-7; 7 bases line up with TRBD1. The CDR3 sequence is 14 residues long. Trimming removed 5 bases from V and 0 bases from J; junction bases left unmatched: 4. Per germline, CDR1 MNHEY and CDR2 SMNVEV (reference sequence). The CDR3 loop is CASSRRDSSYEQYF. The CDR3 nucleotides read TGTGCCAGCAGTCGCCGGGACAGCTCCTACGAGCAGTACTTC.

The rearrangement uses TRBV6-4 and TRBJ1-5, with D unclear. The CDR3 extends over 13 amino acids. Trimming removed 2 bases from V and 8 bases from J, with 10 bases in between. Per the germline V gene, CDR1 is MRHNA and CDR2 is SNTAGT. The CDR3 sequence: CASSDIHRKPQHF. The CDR3 coding sequence is TGTGCCAGCAGTGACATACACAGAAAGCCCCAGCATTTT.

CDR3 protein: CASSLDAGGREQYF. For the CDR3, the DNA is TGCGCCAGCAGCTTGGATGCGGGGGGGCGGGAGCAGTACTTC. The chain carries TRBV5-1 and TRBJ2-7; 9 bases fit TRBD2. The V gene end was trimmed by 0 bases and the J gene end by 7 bases; junction bases not matched to a gene: 5. The CDR3 covers 14 residues. Germline V gene lookup returns CDR1 SGHRS and CDR2 YFSETQ. The full variable domain, completed using reference TRBV5-1 and TRBJ2-7, is KAGVTQTPRYLIKTRGQQVTLSCSPISGHRSVSWYQQTPGQGLQFLFEYFSETQRNKGNFPGRFSGRQFSNSRSEMNVSTLELGDSALYLCASSLDAGGREQYFGPGTRLTVT.

This chain uses TRBV19 with TRBJ2-7; TRBD2 matches 11 bases. J was trimmed by 1 base and V by 4 bases; bases with no gene match: 6. The germline V gene has CDR1 LNHDA and CDR2 SQIVND (reference sequence). This CDR3 region has 16 residues. The CDR3 bases are TGTGCCAGTAGTAGAAATAGCGGGGGGGAATCCTACGAGCAGTACTTC. Residues: CASSRNSGGESYEQYF.

This clone was detected only once. The rearrangement uses TRBV19 and TRBJ2-7, with TRBD1 matching 8 bases. V lost 6 bases, J lost 4 bases, and 2 bases stayed unmatched. Germline V gene sequence: CDR1 LNHDA, CDR2 SQIVND (reference sequence). CDR3 length equals 12 residues. The DNA for the CDR3 is TGTGCCAGTAGGGACAGGGAGTACGAGCAGTACTTC. This codes for CASRDREYEQYF.

The DNA of the CDR3 is TGTGCCAGCAGTTCCCAATCGCCAGGGTCGGGTAAGCAGTACTTC. Translated: CASSSQSPGSGKQYF. V is TRBV6-5 and J is TRBJ2-7; TRBD1 might be the D (5 bases). This CDR3 is built from 15 residues. V was trimmed by 4 bases and J by 8 bases, leaving 21 bases between them. The germline V gene has CDR1 MNHEY and CDR2 SVGAGI.

The chain recombines TRBV6-5 with TRBJ1-2, with D uncertain. Trimming removed 2 bases at V and 4 bases at J, with 8 bases between. Germline lookup yields CDR1 MNHEY and CDR2 SVGAGI. CDR3 length: 13 amino acids. In nucleotides, the CDR3 is TGTGCCAGCAGTTACGGAGCACGCTATGGCTACACCTTC. Protein product: CASSYGARYGYTF.